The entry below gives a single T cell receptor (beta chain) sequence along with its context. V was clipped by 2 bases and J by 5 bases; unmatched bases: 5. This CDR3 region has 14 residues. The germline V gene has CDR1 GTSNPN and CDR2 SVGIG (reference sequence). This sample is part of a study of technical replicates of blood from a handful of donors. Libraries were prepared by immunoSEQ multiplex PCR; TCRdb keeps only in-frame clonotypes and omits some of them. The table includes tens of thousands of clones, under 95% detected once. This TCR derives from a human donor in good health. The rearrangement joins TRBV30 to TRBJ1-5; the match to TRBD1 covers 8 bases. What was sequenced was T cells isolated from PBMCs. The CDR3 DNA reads TGTGCCTGGAGTTTGGACAGGGCGTATCAGCCCCAGCATTTT. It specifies CAWSLDRAYQPQHF.